This T cell receptor (beta chain) was identified during a study of OX40 agonist ivuxolimab in advanced cancers. Study background: Ivuxolimab doses were 0.01, 0.1, 0.3, 1.5, 3 or 10 mg/kg every 2 weeks.

The data were produced by immunoSEQ multiplex PCR, yet TCRdb's version contains in-frame clones alone and is incomplete. Of about 77,000 clones listed, 65% to 85% are singletons. The CDR3 runs to 14 residues. Germline CDR1 and CDR2: MGHRA and YSYEKL. Trimming removed 0 bases from V and 5 bases from J, with 10 bases in between. Drawing of blood for sampling happened at baseline, at cycle 4 day 1, and at cycle 7 day 1. The sequenced sample was CD4+ or CD8+ T cells sorted from blood, obtained in a trial of the OX40 agonist ivuxolimab. This clonotype was sampled from an adult with an advanced solid tumor such as melanoma, head and neck, liver or kidney cancer. The chain carries TRBV4-1 and TRBJ1-1, with D unresolved. CDR3 sequence reads: CASSQDRRVTEAFF. The DNA of the CDR3 is TGCGCCAGCAGCCAAGATCGGAGGGTAACTGAAGCTTTCTTT.